The 32 T cell receptor beta chains given below trace back to one sample, sequenced in a study of cytomegalovirus exposure and HLA in healthy donors. Researchers ran the PCR with 60 Vbeta and 13 Jbeta primers. Sequencing was performed with immunoSEQ multiplex PCR; in TCRdb, only in-frame clones are kept and a portion is missing. The sample consists of about 150,000 clones, 75% of them appearing once. The sample taken for sequencing was PBMCs. These receptors originate from a man under 40 in good health and CMV-seronegative.

The gene calls are TRBV7-2 and TRBJ1-1; 7 bases align to TRBD1. The CDR3 is made up of 17 amino acids. Germline V CDR1 and CDR2: SGHTA, FQGNSA. After removal of 2 bases from V and 1 base from J, the junction contained 10 bases not matched to a gene. For the CDR3, the DNA is TGTGCCAGCAGCTTAAGCCGGTGGGACAGACCGAACACTGAAGCTTTCTTT. Encoded protein: CASSLSRWDRPNTEAFF.

The chain combines TRBV29-1 with TRBJ1-2, with D hard to call. V was pared by 0 bases and J by 4 bases, with 12 bases between. The CDR3 totals 14 residues. Germline CDR1 and CDR2: SQVTM and ANQGSEA. The CDR3 sequence: CSVEDQNAGYGYTF. As DNA, the CDR3 is TGCAGCGTTGAAGATCAGAACGCGGGCTATGGCTACACCTTC.

The chain uses TRBV29-1 and TRBJ1-1; 7 bases line up with TRBD1. The ends lost 6 bases at V and 2 bases at J; junction bases unmatched: 6. The CDR3 length is 13 residues. Germline V gene sequence: CDR1 SQVTM, CDR2 ANQGSEA. Here the CDR3 DNA reads TGCAGCGTGGCGGGACAGTATAACACTGAAGCTTTCTTT. It yields the protein CSVAGQYNTEAFF.

By sample fraction, this clone is medium-sized. J is TRBJ1-3 and V is TRBV7-9; perhaps TRBD1 as D (6 bases). The V end was cut by 7 bases, the J end by 4 bases, with 17 bases between. The CDR3 has 15 amino acids. Per germline, CDR1 SEHNR and CDR2 FQNEAQ (reference sequence). CDR3: CASTADGGQGNTIYF. The CDR3 DNA reads TGTGCCAGCACGGCGGACGGGGGGCAAGGAAACACCATATATTTT. Complete variable domain (other parts from reference TRBV7-9 and TRBJ1-3): DTGVSQNPRHKITKRGQNVTFRCDPISEHNRLYWYRQTLGQGPEFLTYFQNEAQLEKSRLLSDRFSAERPKGSFSTLEIQRTEQGDSAMYLCASTADGGQGNTIYFGEGSWLTVV.

The chain is built from TRBV18 and TRBJ2-7; tentatively, D is TRBD1 (6 bases). Trimming removed 3 bases at V and 2 bases at J, with 11 bases between. The length of the CDR3 is 14 residues. Germline CDR1 and CDR2: KGHSH and LQKENI. The CDR3 DNA reads TGTGCCAGCTCACCCCAGACAGGAACCTACGAGCAGTACTTC. Protein sequence: CASSPQTGTYEQYF. Based on the CDR3 plus reference TRBV18 and TRBJ2-7, the full variable domain is NAGVMQNPRHLVRRRGQEARLRCSPMKGHSHVYWYRQLPEEGLKFMVYLQKENIIDESGMPKERFSAEFPKEGPSILRIQQVVRGDSAAYFCASSPQTGTYEQYFGPGTRLTVT.

This chain links TRBV14 with TRBJ2-3, with a weak D call TRBD1 (6 bases). The V and J ends lost 1 base and 2 bases respectively, with 13 bases between them. Germline CDR1 is SGHDN and CDR2 is FVKESK. The CDR3 is made up of 16 amino acids. The CDR3 region is CASSQGPTGPTDTQYF. CDR3 sequence (DNA): TGTGCCAGCAGCCAAGGCCCGACAGGACCCACAGATACGCAGTATTTT.

This chain joins TRBV7-2 and TRBJ1-5; possible D gene TRBD1, 6 bases. The CDR3 loop spans 14 amino acids. CDR1 is SGHTA and CDR2 is FQGNSA in the germline V gene. V dropped 7 bases and J dropped 7 bases, with 17 bases sitting between them. The CDR3 DNA follows: TGTGCCAGCAACATTTACAGGGATGGACAGCCCCAGCATTTT. As protein: CASNIYRDGQPQHF.

This clone was found a few times. This chain uses TRBV5-1 with TRBJ2-5, with D hard to call. Germline-derived CDR1 and CDR2 are SGHRS and YFSETQ. Trimming removed 0 bases at V and 3 bases at J, with 9 bases between. This CDR3 has 14 residues. The CDR3 loop is CASSLAQAEETQYF. The CDR3 coding sequence is TGCGCCAGCAGCTTGGCTCAGGCTGAAGAGACCCAGTACTTC.

V is TRBV30 and J is TRBJ1-2; 7 positions agree with TRBD1. Germline values: CDR1 GTSNPN, CDR2 SVGIG (reference sequence). The V and J ends lost 7 bases and 1 base, in that order; junction bases with no gene match: 12. The CDR3 is made up of 15 amino acids. CDR3 in DNA: TGTGCCTCCTACTCGACAGGGAAATTTAACTATGGCTACACCTTC. This translates into CASYSTGKFNYGYTF. The entire variable domain, with the rest obtained from reference TRBV30 and TRBJ1-2, is as follows: SQTIHQWPATLVQPVGSPLSLECTVEGTSNPNLYWYRQAAGRGLQLLFYSVGIGQISSEVPQNLSASRPQDRQFILSSKKLLLSDSGFYLCASYSTGKFNYGYTFGSGTRLTVV.

V usage is TRBV28 and J usage is TRBJ2-5; 7 bases map to TRBD1. The CDR3 length is 15 residues. From germline, CDR1 is MDHEN and CDR2 SYDVKM. The V and J ends lost 6 bases and 5 bases, in that order; junction bases with no gene match: 12. In nucleotides, the CDR3 is TGTGCCAGCAGCACCCGGACAGGCCCCAGGGAGACCCAGTACTTC. Its protein is CASSTRTGPRETQYF.

The chain uses TRBV9 and TRBJ2-7; TRBD1 agrees at 8 bases. The CDR3 spans 15 residues. After removal of 0 bases from V and 4 bases from J, the junction contained 6 bases not matched to a gene. Germline assignment: CDR1 SGDLS and CDR2 YYNGEE. Here the CDR3 reads CASSVGAGGTYEQYF. The CDR3 DNA reads as TGTGCCAGCAGCGTAGGGGCAGGGGGCACGTACGAGCAGTACTTC.

This clone was observed a few times. The V call is TRBV2, the J call TRBJ1-5, with D maybe TRBD1 (6 bases). The germline V gene encodes CDR1 SNHLY and CDR2 FYNNEI. The CDR3 runs 14 residues. V gave up 7 bases and J gave up 7 bases, with 17 bases separating them. For the CDR3, the DNA is TGTGCCAGCAAGGGGGGGAGAGCCGAACAGCCCCAGCATTTT. Its protein product is CASKGGRAEQPQHF.

The rearrangement joins TRBV20-1 to TRBJ2-7, with 9 bases matching TRBD1. Trimming removed 7 bases from V and 6 bases from J; junction bases left unmatched: 4. CDR1 and CDR2 (germline): DFQATT, SNEGSKA (reference sequence). The CDR3 is 11 residues long. The CDR3 coding sequence is TGCAGTGTTTCACAGGGGGCCGAGCAGTACTTC. It specifies CSVSQGAEQYF.

V gene TRBV5-5 combines with J gene TRBJ2-5; possible D gene TRBD2, 6 bases. CDR1 and CDR2 (germline): SGHKS, YYEKEE (reference sequence). The CDR3 contains 15 residues. Trimming removed 4 bases from V and 4 bases from J, with 17 bases in between. The chain's CDR3 is CASSLTLAAGETQYF. As DNA, the CDR3 is TGTGCCAGCAGCCTTACGTTAGCGGCGGGAGAGACCCAGTACTTC.

The chain recombines TRBV4-1 with TRBJ1-4, with 7 positions matching TRBD1. V shed 7 bases and J 3 bases; nucleotides not matched to a gene: 8. The CDR3 runs to 15 residues. In germline, CDR1 is MGHRA, CDR2 YSYEKL. CDR3 sequence reads: CASTPTGTANEKLFF. CDR3 coding DNA: TGCGCCAGCACTCCTACCGGGACAGCTAATGAAAAACTGTTTTTT.

J is TRBJ1-2 and V is TRBV19, with D perhaps TRBD1 (5 bases). The V end lost 9 bases, the J end lost 8 bases, and 22 bases lay between the germline ends. The CDR3 extends over 14 amino acids. Germline-derived CDR1 and CDR2 are LNHDA and SQIVND (reference sequence). The CDR3 here is CASNWVKGQDGYTF. In DNA, the CDR3 is TGTGCCAGCAACTGGGTGAAGGGGCAGGACGGCTACACCTTC.

This chain connects TRBV19 to TRBJ2-1; D might be TRBD2 (6 bases). The length of the CDR3 is 16 residues. Trimming cost V 4 bases and J 4 bases, with 17 bases left between them. Germline-derived CDR1 and CDR2 are LNHDA and SQIVND (reference sequence). As DNA, the CDR3 is TGTGCCAGTAGTAGGTTTTCGACGGGAGCGTACAATGAGCAGTTCTTC. Residues: CASSRFSTGAYNEQFF.

The CDR3 DNA is TGTGCCAGCAGCATAGGGGGGGGAGCTTACAATGAGCAGTTCTTC. This sequence encodes CASSIGGGAYNEQFF. The V call is TRBV5-4, the J call TRBJ2-1; perhaps TRBD2 as D (7 bases). Germline V gene data show CDR1 as SGHNT and CDR2 as YYREEE (reference sequence). The CDR3 has 15 residues. V was cut by 4 bases and J by 4 bases, with 15 bases left in between. Together with reference TRBV5-4 and TRBJ2-1, the CDR3 gives the full variable domain: ETGVTQSPTHLIKTRGQQVTLRCSSQSGHNTVSWYQQALGQGPQFIFQYYREEENGRGNFPPRFSGLQFPNYSSELNVNALELDDSALYLCASSIGGGAYNEQFFGPGTRLTVL.

CDR3 residues: CSVEAGLAGSSYEQYF. CDR3 DNA sequence: TGCAGCGTTGAAGCGGGACTAGCGGGATCCTCCTACGAGCAGTACTTC. V is TRBV29-1 and J is TRBJ2-7; TRBD2 matches at 13 bases. Losses at the gene ends were 1 base for V and 0 bases for J; bases not matched to a gene: 3. CDR3 size: 16 residues. The germline gives CDR1 SQVTM, CDR2 ANQGSEA.

The chain links TRBV6-5 to TRBJ1-1; D might be TRBD1 (5 bases). The germline V gene has CDR1 MNHEY and CDR2 SVGAGI. The V end was cut by 8 bases, the J end by 11 bases, with 15 bases between. The CDR3 totals 11 residues. This chain's CDR3 is CASARGDEAFF. DNA for the CDR3: TGTGCCAGCGCCCGGGGGGACGAGGCTTTCTTT.

The rearrangement links TRBV5-1 to TRBJ2-7; 10 bases agree with TRBD2. V was pared by 4 bases and J by 5 bases, with 12 bases of the junction left unmatched. The V gene's germline CDR1 is SGHRS and CDR2 YFSETQ. The CDR3 sequence is 16 residues long. The CDR3: CASSQLAGLNSDEQYF. CDR3 sequence (DNA): TGCGCCAGCAGCCAACTAGCGGGACTAAACAGTGACGAGCAGTACTTC.

The CDR3 region is CASSGQPEYNEQFF. DNA of the CDR3: TGCGCCAGCAGCGGACAGCCCGAGTACAATGAGCAGTTCTTC. The chain carries TRBV10-1 and TRBJ2-1; D perhaps matches TRBD1 (6 bases). V was cut by 6 bases and J by 4 bases, with 13 bases left in between. This CDR3 region has 14 residues. The germline V gene has CDR1 WNHNN and CDR2 SYGVQD (reference sequence).

The rearrangement uses TRBV7-8 and TRBJ1-1; 10 bases line up with TRBD1. This CDR3 is 13 amino acids long. V lost 4 bases, J lost 7 bases, and 3 bases stayed unmatched. CDR1 is SGHVS, CDR2 FQNEAQ, per germline. The CDR3 reads CASSSDRGSEAFF. Written as DNA, the CDR3 is TGTGCCAGCAGCTCGGACAGGGGGAGTGAAGCTTTCTTT.

The chain links TRBV5-4 to TRBJ2-5; 8 bases are shared with TRBD1. The CDR3 runs to 13 residues. Germline CDR1 reads SGHNT; CDR2 reads YYREEE (reference sequence). Trimming removed 3 bases from V and 3 bases from J; junction bases left unmatched: 1. The CDR3 nucleotides are TGTGCCAGCAGCTACAGGGGGGAAGAGACCCAGTACTTC. Translated, it gives CASSYRGEETQYF.

The chain has TRBV28 and TRBJ2-7; D may be TRBD1 (6 bases). V lost 3 bases, J lost 0 bases, and 9 bases lay in between. The CDR3 is 14 amino acids. Germline loops: CDR1 MDHEN, CDR2 SYDVKM. CDR3 coding DNA: TGTGCCAGCAGTTTTGACAGGAACTCCTACGAGCAGTACTTC. Its protein product is CASSFDRNSYEQYF.

This clone occurred once. V usage is TRBV7-8 and J usage is TRBJ2-7; 7 nucleotides agree with TRBD2. The CDR3 sequence is 16 residues long. V shed 1 base, J shed 0 bases, and the junction held 6 bases outside the gene matches. Germline V CDR1 and CDR2: SGHVS, FQNEAQ. CDR3 nucleotides: TGTGCCAGCAGCTTAGAAAGGCGGGAGACCTCCTACGAGCAGTACTTC. It is translated as CASSLERRETSYEQYF.

The chain links TRBV27 to TRBJ2-1, with D possibly TRBD1 on 5 matching bases. The CDR3 contains 12 residues. The V end was cut by 2 bases, the J end by 10 bases, with 9 bases between. Germline CDR1 is MNHEY and CDR2 is SMNVEV (reference sequence). This CDR3 reads CASSLPWGEQFF. Written as DNA, the CDR3 is TGTGCCAGCAGTTTACCATGGGGCGAGCAGTTCTTC.

Only a few counts were recorded for this clone. The chain is built from TRBV10-3 and TRBJ1-5, with 9 bases aligning to TRBD1. V was pared by 3 bases and J by 7 bases, with 4 bases of the junction left unmatched. This CDR3 has 14 residues. The germline V gene encodes CDR1 ENHRY and CDR2 SYGVKD. The DNA of the CDR3 is TGTGCCATCAGTGAAAGGACAGGGGAACAGCCCCAGCATTTT. Translating gives CAISERTGEQPQHF.

The chain joins TRBV27 to TRBJ2-3, with D perhaps TRBD1 (6 bases). Germline V CDR1 and CDR2: MNHEY, SMNVEV (reference sequence). V was clipped by 5 bases and J by 1 base, with 16 bases between them. The CDR3 has 16 amino acids. As DNA, the CDR3 is TGTGCCAGCAGTCTCACCGGGACATATCGCACAGATACGCAGTATTTT. Residues: CASSLTGTYRTDTQYF.

This clone has more than one count but fewer than ten. The CDR3 coding sequence is TGTGCCAGCAGCATGACCGGGACAGGGTACACTGAAGCTTTCTTT. The encoded protein is CASSMTGTGYTEAFF. This chain links TRBV7-8 with TRBJ1-1; 9 bases line up with TRBD1. V lost 5 bases to trimming and J lost 3 bases; unmatched junction nucleotides: 7. The CDR3 is 15 residues long. Germline CDR1 SGHVS, CDR2 FQNEAQ.

The rearrangement links TRBV5-4 to TRBJ1-1; 7 nucleotides align to TRBD1. After removal of 4 bases from V and 4 bases from J, the junction contained 4 bases not matched to a gene. The germline CDR1 and CDR2 sequences are SGHNT and YYREEE (reference sequence). The CDR3 covers 13 residues. CDR3 region: CASSPRQGTEAFF. The CDR3 nucleotides read TGTGCCAGCAGCCCCCGACAGGGCACTGAAGCTTTCTTT.

This rearrangement joins TRBV4-1 to TRBJ2-7; D is ambiguous. Deletions cut 0 bases from V and 5 bases from J, with 8 bases between. The germline CDR1 and CDR2 sequences are MGHRA and YSYEKL. The CDR3 has 13 amino acids. Here the CDR3 DNA reads TGCGCCAGCAGCCAAGAGGTCCGAGACGAGCAGTACTTC. Its protein is CASSQEVRDEQYF.